What follows are 6 T cell receptor beta chains derived from one specimen sequenced in a study of T cells expressing NK-cell markers. Each CDR3 protein gets one entry in TCRdb, which reprocessed the 5' RACE reads and gives no DNA. In all, the sample yields about 150,000 distinct CDR3 sequences. Material: blood T cells: a sorted CD56 or NKG2C T cell subset, CD4+ or CD8+ T cells, or bulk PBMC T cells (not recorded which). The receptors derive from a woman between 45 and 60 years old in good health.

V usage is TRBV14 and J usage is TRBJ1-1. The CDR3 runs to 13 residues. Germline CDR1 reads SGHDN; CDR2 reads FVKESK. CDR3: CASSQAGTTEAFF.

The chain joins TRBV7-9 to TRBJ2-1; absent DNA, TCRdb's TRBD1 call cannot be checked. Per the germline V gene, CDR1 is SEHNR and CDR2 is FQNEAQ (reference sequence). CDR3 length: 16 residues. The CDR3: CASSFLSGTKAIWQFF.

The V call is TRBV12-3 or TRBV12-4, the J call TRBJ2-1; lacking DNA, the TRBD2 call made by TCRdb goes unchecked. This CDR3 spans 15 amino acids. The CDR3 here is CASSFLGSGRDEQFF.

This chain joins TRBV19 and TRBJ2-5; TCRdb's D call, TRBD2, is unchecked because there is no DNA. Germline CDR1 and CDR2: LNHDA and SQIVND (reference sequence). The CDR3 spans 13 residues. The CDR3 here is CASRLAEGETQYF.

The chain combines TRBV5-6 with TRBJ1-1; the TRBD1 assignment by TCRdb is unverifiable without DNA. The CDR3 has 13 residues. From germline, CDR1 is SGHDT and CDR2 YYEEEE. CDR3 sequence: CASSYYGGLEAFF. Supplemented by reference TRBV5-6 and TRBJ1-1, the full variable domain reads DAGVTQSPTHLIKTRGQQVTLRCSPKSGHDTVSWYQQALGQGPQFIFQYYEEEERQRGNFPDRFSGHQFPNYSSELNVNALLLGDSALYLCASSYYGGLEAFFGQGTRLTVV.

The CDR3 is CASTPGPAPINEQFF. The J gene is TRBJ2-1, the V gene TRBV27; TCRdb returns TRBD1, unconfirmable since there is no DNA. The CDR3 consists of 15 residues. CDR1 and CDR2 (germline): MNHEY, SMNVEV (reference sequence).